This T cell receptor (beta chain) was sequenced during a study of blood T cell repertoires in COVID-19. This clone was recorded once. V was clipped by 5 bases and J by 3 bases, with 14 bases between them. The V gene's germline CDR1 is SGHVS and CDR2 FNYEAQ. The CDR3 is 15 amino acids. Method: immunoSEQ multiplex PCR; TCRdb's copy keeps in-frame clones and lacks some. Of under 200,000 clones listed, 80% to 85% are singletons. This chain links TRBV7-6 with TRBJ1-5, with D possibly TRBD1 on 5 matching bases. This receptor was taken from a woman in her thirties who had been exposed to COVID-19. Sequenced: PBMCs or T cells enriched from blood (not recorded which). The CDR3 DNA is TGTGCCAGCAGCAAACTCCAGGGCGACAATCAGCCCCAGCATTTT. Protein product: CASSKLQGDNQPQHF. Full variable domain (rest looked up from reference TRBV7-6 and TRBJ1-5): GAGVSQSPRYKVTKRGQDVALRCDPISGHVSLYWYRQALGQGPEFLTYFNYEAQQDKSGLPNDRFSAERPEGSISTLTIQRTEQRDSAMYRCASSKLQGDNQPQHFGDGTRLSIL.